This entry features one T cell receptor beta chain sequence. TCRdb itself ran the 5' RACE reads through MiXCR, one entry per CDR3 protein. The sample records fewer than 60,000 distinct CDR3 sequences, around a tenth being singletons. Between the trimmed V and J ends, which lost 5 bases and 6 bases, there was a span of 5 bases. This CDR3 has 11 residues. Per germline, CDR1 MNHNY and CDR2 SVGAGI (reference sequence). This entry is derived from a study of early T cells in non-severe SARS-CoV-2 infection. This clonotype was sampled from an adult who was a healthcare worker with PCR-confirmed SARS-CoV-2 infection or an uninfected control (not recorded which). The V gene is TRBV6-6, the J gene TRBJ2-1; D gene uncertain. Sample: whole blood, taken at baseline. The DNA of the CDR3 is TGTGCCAGCAGTCCCTTCAATGAGCAGTTCTTC. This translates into CASSPFNEQFF.